What follows is one T cell receptor beta chain and its context. These data originate in a study of blood T cell repertoires in COVID-19. About the study: T cells, B-cell-depleted T cells, or PBMCs supplied cDNA or gDNA.

The CDR3 length is 15 residues. In germline, CDR1 is LNHDA, CDR2 SQIVND (reference sequence). The V gene end was trimmed by 3 bases and the J gene end by 0 bases; junction bases not matched to a gene: 5. Original handling: By means of reference gene primer amplification, nucleated cell counts were estimated. Profiled with immunoSEQ multiplex PCR; TCRdb holds only in-frame clones, not every one. The V and J calls and the clone size are those of that table, but D and trimming were determined from the DNA. The table lists some 97,000 clones, roughly 92% of them singletons. The sequence was collected from a man aged 65-85 years with acute or convalescent COVID-19. The sample comprised peripheral blood. The gene calls are TRBV19 and TRBJ2-7; 7 nucleotides match TRBD1. CDR3 bases: TGTGCCAGTAGTATGGGGACAGCTAGCTCCTACGAGCAGTACTTC. Amino acids: CASSMGTASSYEQYF.